This T cell receptor beta chain emerged from a study of blood T cell repertoires in COVID-19. Across the whole study: Sites in the United States, Italy and Spain provided acute and convalescent COVID-19 samples. T cells, B-cell-depleted T cells, or PBMCs provided the cDNA or gDNA that served as material.

The authors' processing: From reference gene primer amplification, estimates of nucleated cell counts were derived. Profiling relied on immunoSEQ multiplex PCR, and the TCRdb table lists in-frame clones only, not all of them. The V and J calls and clone size were taken over from that table, and D and trimming were inferred from the DNA. Here the sample spans some 230,000 clones, 80% to 85% being singletons. The TCR originated in an older woman with acute or convalescent COVID-19. The source material was peripheral blood.

The CDR3 protein is CATRFSGGNEQFF. In nucleotides, the CDR3 is TGTGCCACCCGCTTCAGCGGGGGCAATGAGCAGTTCTTC. This chain connects TRBV7-2 to TRBJ2-1; 8 bases align to TRBD2. Trimming cost V 10 bases and J 6 bases; bases outside gene matches: 8. Germline values: CDR1 SGHTA, CDR2 FQGNSA. CDR3 length equals 13 residues.